The TCR beta chain under discussion was sequenced for a study of T cell responses to AZD1222 COVID-19 vaccine. Concerning this clone itself: Its antigen remains unknown.

Sequenced by immunoSEQ multiplex PCR; TCRdb stores in-frame clones only, minus some. Here the sample spans some 160,000 clones, around nine tenths being singletons. Regarding the study as a whole: Females made up more of the donors, who were largely white British, and clonal diversity may have come out too low. The CD4 TCRs associated with vaccination extended across spike and predominated at 160-218 and 743-854. At study baseline, merely five or six AZD1222 recipients were seropositive. Epitopes outside B.1.351 and B.1.1.7 mutated regions reportedly drew nearly half of spike TCRs.

This CDR3 comprises 13 residues. V was cut by 6 bases and J by 8 bases, with 16 bases left in between. Germline assignment: CDR1 MNHEY and CDR2 SMNVEV (reference sequence). The chain combines TRBV27 with TRBJ1-2, with D possibly matching TRBD1 (5 bases). The TCR sequence derives from an adult who received the AZD1222 COVID-19 vaccine. The sample here was peripheral blood, taken 28 days after the second AZD1222 dose. CDR3 loop: CASSNRAGGGYTF. CDR3 DNA: TGTGCCAGCAGCAACCGGGCCGGGGGAGGCTACACCTTC.